This is a list of T cell receptor beta chains from one sample in a study of cytomegalovirus exposure and HLA in healthy donors. Here immunoSEQ multiplex PCR was the method, and the copy in TCRdb shows in-frame clones only, minus some. The table records hundreds of thousands of clones, 82% of them present only once. Input material: PBMCs. Receptors were obtained from a man aged 40-50 years in good health and CMV-seropositive. The CDR3 runs from the conserved cysteine through the conserved F or W. D genes are given only for firm matches. Not all rows give a size; the values are once, few, many and, for expanded clones, a class.

size	D	J	V	DNA	CDR3
.	.	TRBJ2-1	TRBV2	TGTGCCAGCAGTGAAAAGAGGAATGAGCAGTTCTTC	CASSEKRNEQFF
.	.	TRBJ2-1	TRBV11-3	TGTGCCAGCAGCTTAGTCGGGATGCGAAGTATTTCCTACAATGAGCAGTTCTTC	CASSLVGMRSISYNEQFF
.	TRBD1	TRBJ2-3	TRBV6-5	TGTGCCAGCAGTTACTCCCGGACAGGGACTACAGATACGCAGTATTTT	CASSYSRTGTTDTQYF
.	TRBD1	TRBJ2-2	TRBV7-9	TGTGCCAGCAGCTCCCCACAGGGGTCCTCCATTTCGAACACCGGGGAGCTGTTTTTT	CASSSPQGSSISNTGELFF
.	.	TRBJ2-2	TRBV29-1	TGCAGCGCATACACCGGGGAGCTGTTTTTT	CSAYTGELFF
.	.	TRBJ2-1	TRBV5-1	TGCGCCAGCAGGTCCGGGGAGACCTACAATGAGCAGTTCTTC	CASRSGETYNEQFF
.	.	TRBJ2-7	TRBV6-1	TGTGCCAGCAGCCAACAAGCCTACGAGCAGTACTTC	CASSQQAYEQYF
.	TRBD1	TRBJ1-2	TRBV27	TGTGCCAGCAGTCTCCGGGACAGGGGGCTGTATGGCTACACCTTC	CASSLRDRGLYGYTF
.	.	TRBJ2-1	TRBV5-1	TGCGCCAGCAGCTTGCTTACTACCTCCTACAATGAGCAGTTCTTC	CASSLLTTSYNEQFF
.	.	TRBJ1-3	TRBV6-1	TGTGCCAGCAGTGAAGTCGGAGGGGCTGGAAACACCATATATTTT	CASSEVGGAGNTIYF
.	TRBD2	TRBJ2-1	TRBV7-9	TGTGCCAGCAGCTTAGCACGGGGGGGACCCTACAATGAGCAGTTCTTC	CASSLARGGPYNEQFF
.	TRBD1	TRBJ1-2	TRBV7-2	TGTGCCAGCAGCTACTCCGGGACAGGGTCCTATGGCTACACCTTC	CASSYSGTGSYGYTF
.	TRBD2	TRBJ2-1	TRBV10-3	TGTGCCAGCGGGACTAGCGGGAGTGCAAATGAGCAGTTCTTC	CASGTSGSANEQFF
.	.	TRBJ2-2	TRBV2	TGTGCCAGCGTGACAGACAACACCGGGGAGCTGTTTTTT	CASVTDNTGELFF
.	TRBD1	TRBJ1-1	TRBV5-5	TGTGCCAGCAGCCCCGGACAGGGCACTGAAGCTTTCTTT	CASSPGQGTEAFF
.	.	TRBJ1-2	TRBV4-1	TGCGCCAGCAGCCAAGACTACTATGGCTACACCTTC	CASSQDYYGYTF
.	.	TRBJ2-1	TRBV5-1	TGCGCCAGCAGCTTGTACGGGGAACGGGAGCAGTTCTTC	CASSLYGEREQFF
.	.	TRBJ1-4	TRBV7-6	TGTGCCAGCAGCTCCCCCGTGGACACGGACGAAAAACTGTTTTTT	CASSSPVDTDEKLFF
once	TRBD2	TRBJ2-2	TRBV9	TGTGCCAGCAGCGTAGTGAGCGGGGCGAACACCGGGGAGCTGTTTTTT	CASSVVSGANTGELFF
.	TRBD1	TRBJ2-7	TRBV19	TGTGCCAGTAGAGACAACCGGGACAGGGGCTTCGAGCAGTACTTC	CASRDNRDRGFEQYF
.	.	TRBJ1-4	TRBV6-5	TGTGCCAGCAGTCCCATGGGGGGGACTAATGAAAAACTGTTTTTT	CASSPMGGTNEKLFF
.	TRBD1	TRBJ1-5	TRBV6-1	TGTGCCAGCATCCTGGACAGGGCTGGCAATCAGCCCCAGCATTTT	CASILDRAGNQPQHF
few	TRBD2	TRBJ2-7	TRBV9	TGTGCCAGCAGCGCCACTCTAGCGGGAGACTCCTACGAGCAGTACTTC	CASSATLAGDSYEQYF
.	TRBD1	TRBJ2-3	TRBV6-4	TGTGCCAGCAGCCAACAGGGGGGAGATACGCAGTATTTT	CASSQQGGDTQYF
few	.	TRBJ1-1	TRBV27	TGTGCCAGCAGCCCCGGCAGGCCTGAAGCTTTCTTT	CASSPGRPEAFF
.	.	TRBJ2-2	TRBV9	TGTGCCAGCAGCGTAGGCCTCCTACGAGGCGGGGAGCTGTTTTTT	CASSVGLLRGGELFF
.	TRBD1	TRBJ2-7	TRBV10-1	TGCGCCAGCAGTGAGTCCACAGGGGCCTACGAGCAGTACTTC	CASSESTGAYEQYF
.	.	TRBJ2-2	TRBV7-3	TGTGCCAGCAGCTCCACCACCGGGACAAGAGCCGGGGAGCTGTTTTTT	CASSSTTGTRAGELFF
once	TRBD1	TRBJ1-1	TRBV30	TGTGCCTATAATTTGGGACAGGGAAACACTGAAGCTTTCTTT	CAYNLGQGNTEAFF
.	TRBD1	TRBJ2-7	TRBV10-2	TGCGCCAGCATATTGTTCCCGGGACAGGGGTCCTACGAGCAGTACTTC	CASILFPGQGSYEQYF
.	.	TRBJ1-1	TRBV10-3	TGTGCCATCAGCGCGGACGGGGTAGTCACTGAAGCTTTCTTT	CAISADGVVTEAFF
.	.	TRBJ1-3	TRBV19	TGTGCCAGTAGTATAGATCTGGAGATCGTCTCTGGAAACACCATATATTTT	CASSIDLEIVSGNTIYF
.	TRBD2	TRBJ2-3	TRBV9	TGTGCCAGCAGCCTCCACGGGACTAGCGGGGGGGATACGCAGTATTTT	CASSLHGTSGGDTQYF
once	.	TRBJ1-1	TRBV5-1	TGCGCCAGCAGCTTGGAGGCAGGCCAGTTGAACACTGAAGCTTTCTTT	CASSLEAGQLNTEAFF